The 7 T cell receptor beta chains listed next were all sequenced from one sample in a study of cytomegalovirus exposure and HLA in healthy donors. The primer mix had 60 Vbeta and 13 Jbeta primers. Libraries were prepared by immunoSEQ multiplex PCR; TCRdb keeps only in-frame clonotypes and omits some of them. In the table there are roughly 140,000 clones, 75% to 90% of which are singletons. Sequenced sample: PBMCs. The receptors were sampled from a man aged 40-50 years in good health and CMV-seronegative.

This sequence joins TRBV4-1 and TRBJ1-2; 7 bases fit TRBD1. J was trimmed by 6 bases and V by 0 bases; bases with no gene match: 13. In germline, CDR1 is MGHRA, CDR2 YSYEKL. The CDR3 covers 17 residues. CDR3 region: CASSQDDIDRENDGYTF. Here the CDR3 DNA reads TGCGCCAGCAGCCAAGATGATATAGACAGGGAGAACGATGGCTACACCTTC.

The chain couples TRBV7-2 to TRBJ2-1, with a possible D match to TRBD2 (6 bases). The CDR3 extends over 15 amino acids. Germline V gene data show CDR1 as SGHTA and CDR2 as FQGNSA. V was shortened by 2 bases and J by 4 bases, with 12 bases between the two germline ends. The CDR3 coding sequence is TGTGCCAGCAGCTTAAGGCGGGGAGGTTACAATGAGCAGTTCTTC. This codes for CASSLRRGGYNEQFF.

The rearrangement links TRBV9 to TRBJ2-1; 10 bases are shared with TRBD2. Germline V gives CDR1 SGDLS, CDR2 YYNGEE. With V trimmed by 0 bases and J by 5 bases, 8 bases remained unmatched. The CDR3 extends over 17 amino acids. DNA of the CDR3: TGTGCCAGCAGCGTAGCGGCTAGCGGGGGACTGAACAATGAGCAGTTCTTC. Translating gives CASSVAASGGLNNEQFF.

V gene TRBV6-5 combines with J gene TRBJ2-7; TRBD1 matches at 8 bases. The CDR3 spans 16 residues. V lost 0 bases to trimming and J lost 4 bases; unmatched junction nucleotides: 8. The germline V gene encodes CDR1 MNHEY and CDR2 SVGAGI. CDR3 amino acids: CASSYSRRTGWYEQYF. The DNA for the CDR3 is TGTGCCAGCAGTTACTCGCGCCGGACAGGGTGGTACGAGCAGTACTTC.

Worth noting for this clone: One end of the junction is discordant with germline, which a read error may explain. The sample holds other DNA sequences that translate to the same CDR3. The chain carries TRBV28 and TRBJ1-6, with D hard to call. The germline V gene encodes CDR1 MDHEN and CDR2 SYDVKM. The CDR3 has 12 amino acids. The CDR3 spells CASKLTNSPLHF. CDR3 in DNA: TGTGCCAGCAAACTGACAAATTCCCCCCTCCACTTT.

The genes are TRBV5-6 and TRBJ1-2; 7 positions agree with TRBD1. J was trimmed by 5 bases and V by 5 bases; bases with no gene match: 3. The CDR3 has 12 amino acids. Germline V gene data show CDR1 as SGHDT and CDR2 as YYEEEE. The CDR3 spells CASSSDRYGYTF. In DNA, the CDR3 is TGTGCCAGCAGTTCGGACAGGTATGGCTACACCTTC.

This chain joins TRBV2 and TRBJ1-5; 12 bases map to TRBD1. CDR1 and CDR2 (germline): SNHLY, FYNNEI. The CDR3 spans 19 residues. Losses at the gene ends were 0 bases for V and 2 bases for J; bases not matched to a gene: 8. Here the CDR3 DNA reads TGTGCCAGCAGTGAAGCGCGGTTGGGGACAGGGGGCGGCAATCAGCCCCAGCATTTT. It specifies CASSEARLGTGGGNQPQHF.